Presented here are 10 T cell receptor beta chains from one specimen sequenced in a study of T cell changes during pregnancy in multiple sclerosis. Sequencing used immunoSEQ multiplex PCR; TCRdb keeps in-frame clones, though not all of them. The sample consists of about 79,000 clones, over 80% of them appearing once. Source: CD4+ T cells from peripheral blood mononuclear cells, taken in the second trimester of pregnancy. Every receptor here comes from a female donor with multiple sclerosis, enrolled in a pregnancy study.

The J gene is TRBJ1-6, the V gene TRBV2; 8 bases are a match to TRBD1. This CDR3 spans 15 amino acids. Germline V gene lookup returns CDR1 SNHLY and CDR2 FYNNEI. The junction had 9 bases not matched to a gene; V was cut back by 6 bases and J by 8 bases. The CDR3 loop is CASRGAGGAYSPLHF. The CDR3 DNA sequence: TGTGCCAGCAGGGGAGCAGGGGGCGCCTATTCACCCCTCCACTTT.

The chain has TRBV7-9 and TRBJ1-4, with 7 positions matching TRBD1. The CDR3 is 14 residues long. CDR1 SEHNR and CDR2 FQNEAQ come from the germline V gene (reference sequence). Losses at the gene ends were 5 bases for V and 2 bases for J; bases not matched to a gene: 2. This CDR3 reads CASSPGQTNEKLFF. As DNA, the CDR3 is TGTGCCAGCAGCCCGGGACAGACTAATGAAAAACTGTTTTTT.

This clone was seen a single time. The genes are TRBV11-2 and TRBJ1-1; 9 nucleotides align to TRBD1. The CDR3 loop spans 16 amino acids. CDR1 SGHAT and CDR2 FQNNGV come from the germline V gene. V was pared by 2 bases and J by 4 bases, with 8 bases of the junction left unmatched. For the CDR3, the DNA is TGTGCCAGCAGCTTAAGGGGGGACAGGGTTCCCACTGAAGCTTTCTTT. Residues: CASSLRGDRVPTEAFF.

The CDR3 here is CVTSGSADTQYF. The CDR3 DNA is TGTGTTACTAGCGGGAGTGCAGATACGCAGTATTTT. V and J are TRBV18 and TRBJ2-3; TRBD2 matches 11 bases. Germline assignment: CDR1 KGHSH and CDR2 LQKENI. The length of the CDR3 is 12 residues.

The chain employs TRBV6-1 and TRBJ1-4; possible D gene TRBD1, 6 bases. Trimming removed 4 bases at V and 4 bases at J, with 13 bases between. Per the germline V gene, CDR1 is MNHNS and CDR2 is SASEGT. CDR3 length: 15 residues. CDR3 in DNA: TGTGCCAGCAGTGTACGACAGGTCGGTAATGAAAAACTGTTTTTT. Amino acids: CASSVRQVGNEKLFF.

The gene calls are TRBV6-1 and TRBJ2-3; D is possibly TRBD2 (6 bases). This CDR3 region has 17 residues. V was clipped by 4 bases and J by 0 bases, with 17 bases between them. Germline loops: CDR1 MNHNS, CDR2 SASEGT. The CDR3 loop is CASSGDRGTYSTDTQYF. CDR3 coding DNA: TGTGCCAGCAGTGGCGACAGAGGGACTTATAGCACAGATACGCAGTATTTT.

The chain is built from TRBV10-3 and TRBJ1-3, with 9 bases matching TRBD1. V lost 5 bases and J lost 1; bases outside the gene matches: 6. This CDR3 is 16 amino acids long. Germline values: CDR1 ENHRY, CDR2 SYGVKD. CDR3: CAISQTGGISGNTIYF. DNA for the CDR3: TGTGCCATCAGTCAGACAGGGGGAATATCTGGAAACACCATATATTTT.

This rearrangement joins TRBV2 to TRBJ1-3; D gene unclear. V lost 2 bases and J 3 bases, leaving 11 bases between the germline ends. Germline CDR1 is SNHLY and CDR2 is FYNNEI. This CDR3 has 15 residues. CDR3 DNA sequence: TGTGCCAGCAGTGAACAGGTGTCAAATGGAAACACCATATATTTT. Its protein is CASSEQVSNGNTIYF.

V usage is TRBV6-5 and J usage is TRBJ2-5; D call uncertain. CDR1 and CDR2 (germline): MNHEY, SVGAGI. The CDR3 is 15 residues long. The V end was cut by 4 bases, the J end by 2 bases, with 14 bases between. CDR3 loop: CASSSLAYYQETQYF. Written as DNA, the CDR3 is TGTGCCAGCAGTTCCTTGGCGTACTATCAAGAGACCCAGTACTTC.

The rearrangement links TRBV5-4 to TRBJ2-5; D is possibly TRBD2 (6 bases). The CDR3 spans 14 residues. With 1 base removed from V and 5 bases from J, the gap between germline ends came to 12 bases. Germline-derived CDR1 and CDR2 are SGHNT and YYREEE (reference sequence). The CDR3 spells CASSLSGSGETQYF. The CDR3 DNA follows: TGTGCCAGCAGCTTGTCCGGGAGCGGGGAGACCCAGTACTTC.